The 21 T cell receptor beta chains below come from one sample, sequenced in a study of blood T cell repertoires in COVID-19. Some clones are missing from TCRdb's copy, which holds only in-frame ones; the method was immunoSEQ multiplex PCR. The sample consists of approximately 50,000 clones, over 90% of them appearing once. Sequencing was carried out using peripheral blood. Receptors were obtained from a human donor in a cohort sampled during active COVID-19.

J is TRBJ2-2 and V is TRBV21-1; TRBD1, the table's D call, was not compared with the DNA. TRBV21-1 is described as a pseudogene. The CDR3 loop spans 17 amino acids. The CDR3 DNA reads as TGTGCCAGCAGCCCGAAGAGTCCAGGGTCCAGCACCGGGGAGCTGTTTTTT. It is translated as CASSPKSPGSSTGELFF.

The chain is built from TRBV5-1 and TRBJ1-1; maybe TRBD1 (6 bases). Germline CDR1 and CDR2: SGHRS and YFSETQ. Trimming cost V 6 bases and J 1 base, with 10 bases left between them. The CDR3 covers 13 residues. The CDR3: CASTWGQNTEAFF. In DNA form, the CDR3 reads TGCGCCAGCACTTGGGGGCAGAACACTGAAGCTTTCTTT.

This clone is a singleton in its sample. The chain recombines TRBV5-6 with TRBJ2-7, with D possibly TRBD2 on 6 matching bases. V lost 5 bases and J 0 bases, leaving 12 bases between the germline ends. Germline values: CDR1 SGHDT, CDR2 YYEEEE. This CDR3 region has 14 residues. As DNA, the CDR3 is TGTGCCAGCAGAAATGCGGGGAGCTCCTACGAGCAGTACGTC. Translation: CASRNAGSSYEQYV.

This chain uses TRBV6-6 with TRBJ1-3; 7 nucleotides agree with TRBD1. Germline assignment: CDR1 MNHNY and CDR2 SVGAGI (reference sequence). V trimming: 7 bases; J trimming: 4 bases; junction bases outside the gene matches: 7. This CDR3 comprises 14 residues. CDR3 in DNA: TGTGCCAGCAATCAACCGGGACAGGGAAACACCATATATTTT. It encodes CASNQPGQGNTIYF.

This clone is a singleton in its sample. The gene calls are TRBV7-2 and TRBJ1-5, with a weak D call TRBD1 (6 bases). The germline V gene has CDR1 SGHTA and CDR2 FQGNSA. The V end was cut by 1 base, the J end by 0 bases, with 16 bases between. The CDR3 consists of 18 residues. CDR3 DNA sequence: TGTGCCAGCAGCTTAGTCGGGACACACCATTATAGCAATCAGCCCCAGCATTTT. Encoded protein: CASSLVGTHHYSNQPQHF.

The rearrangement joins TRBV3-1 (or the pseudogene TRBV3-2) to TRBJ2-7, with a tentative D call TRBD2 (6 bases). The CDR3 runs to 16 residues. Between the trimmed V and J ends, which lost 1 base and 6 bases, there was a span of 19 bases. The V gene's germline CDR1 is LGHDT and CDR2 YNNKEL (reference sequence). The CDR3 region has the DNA TGTGCCAGCAGCCAAGGGGAGAGGGAGGTCGTGGGCGAGCAGTACTTC. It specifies CASSQGEREVVGEQYF.

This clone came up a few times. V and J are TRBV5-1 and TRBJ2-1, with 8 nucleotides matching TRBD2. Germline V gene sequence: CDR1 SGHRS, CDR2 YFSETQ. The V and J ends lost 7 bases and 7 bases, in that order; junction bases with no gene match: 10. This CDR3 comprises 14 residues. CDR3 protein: CASRRASGRNEQFF. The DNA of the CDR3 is TGCGCCAGCCGTCGGGCTAGCGGGCGAAATGAGCAGTTCTTC.

The CDR3 spells CASSFGGLGEDSYNEQFF. CDR3 sequence (DNA): TGTGCCAGCAGTTTCGGTGGTCTGGGGGAGGATTCCTACAATGAGCAGTTCTTC. This chain connects TRBV28 to TRBJ2-1; D may be TRBD2 (6 bases). Between the trimmed V and J ends, which lost 3 bases and 1 base, there was a span of 19 bases. The CDR3 consists of 18 residues. Per germline, CDR1 MDHEN and CDR2 SYDVKM.

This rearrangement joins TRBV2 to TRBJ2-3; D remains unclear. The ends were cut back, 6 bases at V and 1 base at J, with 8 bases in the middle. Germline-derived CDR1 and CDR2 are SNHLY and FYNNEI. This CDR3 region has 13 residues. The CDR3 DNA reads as TGTGCCAGCAGACAACACGGCACAGATACGCAGTATTTT. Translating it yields CASRQHGTDTQYF.

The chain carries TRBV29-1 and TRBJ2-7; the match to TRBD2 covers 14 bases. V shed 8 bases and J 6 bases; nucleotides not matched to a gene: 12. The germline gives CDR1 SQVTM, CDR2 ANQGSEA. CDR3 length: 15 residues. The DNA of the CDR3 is TGCAGCTCACTCGTCGGGACTAGCGGGAGATCCGAGCAGTACTTC. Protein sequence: CSSLVGTSGRSEQYF.

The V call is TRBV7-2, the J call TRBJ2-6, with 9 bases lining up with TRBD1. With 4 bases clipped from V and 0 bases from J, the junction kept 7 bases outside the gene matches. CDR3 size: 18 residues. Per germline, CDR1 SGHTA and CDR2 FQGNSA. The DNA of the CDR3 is TGTGCCAGCAGCTGGGGACAGGGTCCTTACTCTGGGGCCAACGTCCTGACTTTC. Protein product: CASSWGQGPYSGANVLTF.

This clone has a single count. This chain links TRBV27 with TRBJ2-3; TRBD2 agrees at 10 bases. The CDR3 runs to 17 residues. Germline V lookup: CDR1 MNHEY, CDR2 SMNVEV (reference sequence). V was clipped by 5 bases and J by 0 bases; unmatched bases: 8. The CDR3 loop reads CASSQFLAGASTDTQYF. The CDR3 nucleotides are TGTGCCAGCAGTCAGTTCCTAGCGGGAGCTAGCACAGATACGCAGTATTTT.

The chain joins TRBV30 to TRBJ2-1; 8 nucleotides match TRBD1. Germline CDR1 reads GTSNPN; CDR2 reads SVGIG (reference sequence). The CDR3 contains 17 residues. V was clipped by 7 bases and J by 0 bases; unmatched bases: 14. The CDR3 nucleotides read TGTGCCTTAATTCCGACAGGGGCCCAAAGCTCCTACAATGAGCAGTTCTTC. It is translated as CALIPTGAQSSYNEQFF. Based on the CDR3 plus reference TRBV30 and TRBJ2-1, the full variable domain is SQTIHQWPATLVQPVGSPLSLECTVEGTSNPNLYWYRQAAGRGLQLLFYSVGIGQISSEVPQNLSASRPQDRQFILSSKKLLLSDSGFYLCALIPTGAQSSYNEQFFGPGTRLTVL.

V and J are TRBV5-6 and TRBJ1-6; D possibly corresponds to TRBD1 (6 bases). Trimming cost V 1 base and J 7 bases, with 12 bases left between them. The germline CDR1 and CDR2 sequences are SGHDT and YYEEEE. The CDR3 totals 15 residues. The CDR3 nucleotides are TGTGCCAGCAGCTTGAGCGACAGGAGAAATTCACCCCTCCACTTT. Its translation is CASSLSDRRNSPLHF.

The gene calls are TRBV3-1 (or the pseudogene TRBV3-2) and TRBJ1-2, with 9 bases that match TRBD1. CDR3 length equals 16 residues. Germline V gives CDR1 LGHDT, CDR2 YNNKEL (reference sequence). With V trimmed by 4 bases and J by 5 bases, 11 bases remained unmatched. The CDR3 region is CASSPEDRGVIYGYTF. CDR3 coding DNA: TGTGCCAGCAGCCCCGAGGACAGGGGAGTCATATATGGCTACACCTTC.

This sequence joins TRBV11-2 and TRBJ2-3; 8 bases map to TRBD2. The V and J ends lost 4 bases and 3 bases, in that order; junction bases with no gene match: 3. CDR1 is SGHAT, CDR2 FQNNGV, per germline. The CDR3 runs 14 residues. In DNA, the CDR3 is TGTGCCAGCAGCTCGGGGGGGAATACAGATACGCAGTATTTT. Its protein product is CASSSGGNTDTQYF.

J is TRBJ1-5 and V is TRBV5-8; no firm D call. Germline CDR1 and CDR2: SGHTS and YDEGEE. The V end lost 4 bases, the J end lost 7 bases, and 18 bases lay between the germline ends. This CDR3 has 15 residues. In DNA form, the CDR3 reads TGTGCCAGCAGCCTTTACGGACTCCAAGGGCAGCCCCAGCATTTT. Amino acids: CASSLYGLQGQPQHF.

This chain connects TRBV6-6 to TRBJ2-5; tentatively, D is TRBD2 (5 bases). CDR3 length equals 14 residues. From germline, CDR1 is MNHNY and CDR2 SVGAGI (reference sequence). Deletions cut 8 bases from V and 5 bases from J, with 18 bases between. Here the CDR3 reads CASGMNGLGETQYF. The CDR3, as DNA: TGTGCCAGCGGAATGAACGGACTCGGGGAGACCCAGTACTTC.

CDR3: CASSQNRDTANYGYTF. CDR3 coding DNA: TGTGCCAGCTCCCAAAACCGGGACACCGCTAACTATGGCTACACCTTC. The chain links TRBV18 to TRBJ1-2; D might be TRBD1 (6 bases). This CDR3 region has 16 residues. The V end was cut by 6 bases, the J end by 0 bases, with 17 bases between. From germline, CDR1 is KGHSH and CDR2 LQKENI.

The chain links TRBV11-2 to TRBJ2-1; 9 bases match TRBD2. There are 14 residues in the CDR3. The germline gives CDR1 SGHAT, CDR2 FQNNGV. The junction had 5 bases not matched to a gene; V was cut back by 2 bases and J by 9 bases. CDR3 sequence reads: CASSLSGRRGEQFF. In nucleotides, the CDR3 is TGTGCCAGCAGCTTAAGCGGGAGGAGAGGTGAGCAGTTCTTC.

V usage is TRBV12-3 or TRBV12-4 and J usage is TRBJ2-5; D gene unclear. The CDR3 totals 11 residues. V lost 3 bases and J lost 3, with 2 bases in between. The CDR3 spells CASSFKETQYF. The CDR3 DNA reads TGTGCCAGCAGTTTCAAAGAGACCCAGTACTTC.